The 28 T cell receptor beta chains given below trace back to one sample, sequenced in a study of T cell changes during pregnancy in multiple sclerosis (dated by TCRdb to the late 2010s). To prepare the library, the immunoSEQ multiplex PCR assay was applied. As stored in TCRdb, this immuneACCESS dataset retains in-frame rearrangements with V and J assigned. A fraction of the clones does not appear; measured against another copy, unresolved V genes explain less than half of the discrepancy, and the remainder lacks a known reason. The sample table records some 100,000 clones; 85% to 95% of these occur just once. Of the sample, 0.7% to 0.9% is held by the ten largest clones. The sequencing used peripheral blood, collected before pregnancy. These receptors were obtained from a female donor with multiple sclerosis, enrolled in a pregnancy study.

V and J are TRBV27 and TRBJ2-1; the match to TRBD2 covers 10 bases. This CDR3 has 17 amino acids. Germline-derived CDR1 and CDR2 are MNHEY and SMNVEV (reference sequence). The V segment lost 3 bases and the J segment 1 base; nucleotides outside the gene matches: 6. CDR3 nucleotides: TGTGCCAGCAGTTTTAACAAACTAGCGGGATCCTACAATGAGCAGTTCTTC. This translates into CASSFNKLAGSYNEQFF.

The chain employs TRBV7-9 and TRBJ1-2, with 10 bases aligning to TRBD1. CDR3 length: 14 amino acids. The trim removed 7 bases at V and 8 bases at J, leaving 10 bases unmatched. CDR1 is SEHNR, CDR2 FQNEAQ, per germline (reference sequence). As DNA, the CDR3 is TGTGCCAGCATCAACTCGGGACAGGGGTTAGGCTACACCTTC. Translated: CASINSGQGLGYTF.

The chain links TRBV9 to TRBJ1-4; no clear D gene. The CDR3 runs 19 residues. With 2 bases removed from V and 0 bases from J, the gap between germline ends came to 20 bases. Germline CDR1 and CDR2: SGDLS and YYNGEE. CDR3 in amino acids: CASSVLPAGSLATNEKLFF. For the CDR3, the DNA is TGTGCCAGCAGCGTCCTCCCCGCGGGGTCCCTAGCAACTAATGAAAAACTGTTTTTT.

This chain joins TRBV4-1 and TRBJ1-3; D gene uncertain. The CDR3 consists of 15 residues. From germline, CDR1 is MGHRA and CDR2 YSYEKL. The V end was cut by 1 base, the J end by 0 bases, with 7 bases between. CDR3 coding DNA: TGCGCCAGCAGCCAAGTCGGCGGCTCTGGAAACACCATATATTTT. It translates to CASSQVGGSGNTIYF.

J is TRBJ1-4 and V is TRBV5-1, with D unclear. This CDR3 contains 12 residues. V was cut by 7 bases and J by 4 bases, with 8 bases left in between. Germline lookup yields CDR1 SGHRS and CDR2 YFSETQ. The CDR3 DNA is TGCGCCAGCCAGGCAGATAATGAAAAACTGTTTTTT. Translation: CASQADNEKLFF. Supplemented by reference TRBV5-1 and TRBJ1-4, the full variable domain reads KAGVTQTPRYLIKTRGQQVTLSCSPISGHRSVSWYQQTPGQGLQFLFEYFSETQRNKGNFPGRFSGRQFSNSRSEMNVSTLELGDSALYLCASQADNEKLFFGSGTQLSVL.

This clone showed up just once. The chain employs TRBV2 and TRBJ2-2; 12 positions match TRBD2. This CDR3 contains 16 residues. Germline-derived CDR1 and CDR2 are SNHLY and FYNNEI. Trimming removed 9 bases from V and 5 bases from J; junction bases left unmatched: 10. In DNA form, the CDR3 reads TGTGCCAGACGACTAGCGGGGGCCGCGGGAACCGGGGAGCTGTTTTTT. Amino acid sequence: CARRLAGAAGTGELFF.

This clone was detected only a few times. J is TRBJ1-4 and V is TRBV6-5; 7 bases are shared with TRBD1. Germline lookup yields CDR1 MNHEY and CDR2 SVGAGI. This CDR3 spans 13 amino acids. Unmatched junction bases numbered 3, after V lost 0 bases and J lost 11 bases. The CDR3, as DNA: TGTGCCAGCAGTTACTCGAAAGGGGGCAAACTGTTTTTT. This translates into CASSYSKGGKLFF.

This sequence joins TRBV29-1 and TRBJ2-2; no firm D call. The V gene's germline CDR1 is SQVTM and CDR2 ANQGSEA. CDR3 length: 12 residues. The V gene lost 8 bases and the J gene lost 3 bases, with 10 bases spanning the gap. The CDR3 sequence: CSLVGDTGELFF. The CDR3 DNA reads TGCAGCCTGGTTGGAGACACCGGGGAGCTGTTTTTT.

Of note for this clone: At one end, the junction sequence differs from germline, possibly due to a read error. The rearrangement links TRBV27 to TRBJ2-7, with TRBD1 matching over 7 bases. The CDR3 loop spans 13 amino acids. CDR1 and CDR2 from the germline V gene are MNHEY and SMNVEV (reference sequence). CDR3 in DNA: TGTGCCAGCAGTTTCTCCAGTGACAGGGAGCTGTACTTC. Translating it yields CASSFSSDRELYF.

V gene TRBV4-1 combines with J gene TRBJ2-1, with D maybe TRBD2 (6 bases). V shed 0 bases and J shed 9 bases, with 12 bases lying between them. In germline, CDR1 is MGHRA, CDR2 YSYEKL. This CDR3 is built from 14 residues. The DNA for the CDR3 is TGCGCCAGCAGCCAAGAGATTAGGCGGGGTGAGCAGTTCTTC. Translating it yields CASSQEIRRGEQFF.

The V and J genes are TRBV5-6 and TRBJ2-7, with 7 positions matching TRBD1. V gave up 3 bases and J gave up 3 bases; unmatched junction bases: 9. The CDR3 has 15 residues. Per germline, CDR1 SGHDT and CDR2 YYEEEE. CDR3 amino acids: CASSSLGTASYEQYF. In nucleotides, the CDR3 is TGTGCCAGCAGCTCCCTCGGGACAGCGAGCTACGAGCAGTACTTC.

The CDR3 nucleotides are TGTGCCAGCAGTTTGGGGCCGACTAGCGGGGTTTGGGGGGACACAGATACGCAGTATTTT. Residues: CASSLGPTSGVWGDTDTQYF. This chain uses TRBV27 with TRBJ2-3, with 11 bases that match TRBD2. V was pared by 3 bases and J by 2 bases, with 16 bases of the junction left unmatched. CDR1 and CDR2 (germline): MNHEY, SMNVEV (reference sequence). The CDR3 runs to 20 residues.

V usage is TRBV19 and J usage is TRBJ2-3; 7 bases agree with TRBD2. The CDR3 has 15 amino acids. After removal of 5 bases from V and 2 bases from J, the junction contained 7 bases not matched to a gene. Looked up from germline, CDR1 is LNHDA and CDR2 is SQIVND (reference sequence). CDR3 DNA sequence: TGTGCCAGTAGTCCCCGGACTAGATTCACAGATACGCAGTATTTT. It codes for CASSPRTRFTDTQYF. The variable domain in full, completed from reference TRBV19 and TRBJ2-3, reads DGGITQSPKYLFRKEGQNVTLSCEQNLNHDAMYWYRQDPGQGLRLIYYSQIVNDFQKGDIAEGYSVSREKKESFPLTVTSAQKNPTAFYLCASSPRTRFTDTQYFGPGTRLTVL.

CDR3 sequence: CASSPGTGQGMFEGNVLTF. The CDR3 DNA follows: TGTGCCAGCAGTCCTGGTACAGGACAGGGAATGTTTGAGGGCAACGTCCTGACTTTC. V is TRBV27 and J is TRBJ2-6, with 8 bases lining up with TRBD1. The CDR3 loop spans 19 amino acids. Trimming cost V 5 bases and J 9 bases; bases outside gene matches: 21. The germline CDR1 and CDR2 sequences are MNHEY and SMNVEV (reference sequence).

The chain employs TRBV7-9 and TRBJ2-5, with 8 bases aligning to TRBD1. From germline, CDR1 is SEHNR and CDR2 FQNEAQ (reference sequence). J was trimmed by 5 bases and V by 6 bases; bases with no gene match: 8. The CDR3 runs to 14 residues. CDR3 coding DNA: TGTGCCAGCAGTTCGACAGGGGCGGAGGAGACCCAGTACTTC. It yields the protein CASSSTGAEETQYF.

The chain carries TRBV30 and TRBJ2-7; TRBD1 matches 8 bases. From germline, CDR1 is GTSNPN and CDR2 SVGIG (reference sequence). The CDR3 is 14 amino acids. J was trimmed by 6 bases and V by 4 bases; bases with no gene match: 11. The CDR3 DNA reads TGTGCCTGGACCGGACAGGGAATCGGGGCCGAGCAGTACTTC. Protein sequence: CAWTGQGIGAEQYF.

This clone was recorded once. V gene TRBV18 combines with J gene TRBJ2-1; 8 bases agree with TRBD2. Germline V gene sequence: CDR1 KGHSH, CDR2 LQKENI. Trimming removed 3 bases from V and 10 bases from J; junction bases left unmatched: 8. The CDR3 is 14 amino acids. The CDR3 protein is CASSPSSGRGEQFF. CDR3 nucleotides: TGTGCCAGCTCACCCTCGAGCGGGAGAGGGGAGCAGTTCTTC.

The rearrangement uses TRBV5-1 and TRBJ2-7; the D is unclear. CDR3 length: 15 amino acids. The germline V gene has CDR1 SGHRS and CDR2 YFSETQ. V was pared by 0 bases and J by 0 bases, with 10 bases between. This chain's CDR3 is CASSLAPTSSYEQYF. CDR3 nucleotide sequence: TGCGCCAGCAGCTTGGCCCCGACAAGCTCCTACGAGCAGTACTTC.

The chain carries TRBV19 and TRBJ1-2; D possibly corresponds to TRBD1 (5 bases). V was pared by 5 bases and J by 0 bases, with 13 bases between. Germline CDR1 LNHDA, CDR2 SQIVND (reference sequence). CDR3 size: 15 residues. CDR3 sequence reads: CASSPHRSTNYGYTF. The CDR3 bases are TGTGCCAGTAGTCCCCACAGGAGTACTAACTATGGCTACACCTTC.

Points on this clone: Other DNA variants within this sample encode the same CDR3. The rearrangement links TRBV27 to TRBJ2-7, with 8 bases lining up with TRBD1. The trim removed 5 bases at V and 4 bases at J, leaving 4 bases unmatched. Germline assignment: CDR1 MNHEY and CDR2 SMNVEV (reference sequence). This CDR3 has 13 amino acids. DNA of the CDR3: TGTGCCAGCAGTCCCGGACAGGGTTACGAGCAGTACTTC. This encodes CASSPGQGYEQYF.

J is TRBJ2-7 and V is TRBV18; D is uncertain. Trimming stripped 1 base from V and 6 bases from J, with 7 bases between. The CDR3 loop spans 12 amino acids. Per the germline V gene, CDR1 is KGHSH and CDR2 is LQKENI. The CDR3 nucleotides read TGTGCCAGCTCACCACAGGAGACCGAGCAGTACTTC. Its translation is CASSPQETEQYF.

The chain is built from TRBV11-2 and TRBJ2-1, with a tentative D call TRBD1 (6 bases). V lost 8 bases, J lost 5 bases, and 19 bases lay in between. CDR1 is SGHAT and CDR2 is FQNNGV in the germline V gene. CDR3 length equals 15 residues. In nucleotides, the CDR3 is TGTGCCAGCGCACCCCGACTACGGACAGACAATGAGCAGTTCTTC. As protein: CASAPRLRTDNEQFF.

About this clone: At the DNA level, this CDR3 is encoded by other sequences in the same sample as well. The chain joins TRBV19 to TRBJ2-7, with D tentatively TRBD2 (5 bases). The V gene's germline CDR1 is LNHDA and CDR2 SQIVND (reference sequence). The CDR3 is 14 residues long. V was shortened by 2 bases and J by 1 base, with 9 bases between the two germline ends. CDR3 loop: CASSISGSSYEQYF. DNA of the CDR3: TGTGCCAGTAGTATATCGGGGTCTTCCTACGAGCAGTACTTC.

The V gene is TRBV5-8, the J gene TRBJ2-7; 7 nucleotides line up with TRBD2. Trimming removed 3 bases from V and 0 bases from J; junction bases left unmatched: 6. Looked up from germline, CDR1 is SGHTS and CDR2 is YDEGEE. This CDR3 contains 15 residues. The CDR3 loop is CASSSTRTSSYEQYF. The CDR3 nucleotides are TGTGCCAGCAGCTCGACCAGGACTAGCTCCTACGAGCAGTACTTC. The full variable domain, with the rest looked up from reference TRBV5-8 and TRBJ2-7, is EAGVTQSPTHLIKTRGQQATLRCSPISGHTSVYWYQQALGLGLQFLLWYDEGEERNRGNFPPRFSGRQFPNYSSELNVNALELEDSALYLCASSSTRTSSYEQYFGPGTRLTVT.

The chain employs TRBV5-3 and TRBJ2-1, with D unclear. TRBV5-3 is an open reading frame whose function is uncertain. Trimming took 8 bases from V and 4 from J, leaving 13 bases between them. This CDR3 contains 13 residues. DNA for the CDR3: TGTGCCAGTCCCCCGGAGATATACAATGAGCAGTTCTTC. This translates into CASPPEIYNEQFF.

The gene calls are TRBV5-1 and TRBJ2-3; no definite D call. The CDR3 runs to 12 residues. Deletions cut 6 bases from V and 2 bases from J, with 7 bases between. The V gene's germline CDR1 is SGHRS and CDR2 YFSETQ. The CDR3 nucleotides are TGCGCCAGCAACACGAACACAGATACGCAGTATTTT. This encodes CASNTNTDTQYF.

The rearrangement links TRBV7-6 to TRBJ1-2, with a tentative D call TRBD1 (5 bases). CDR1 and CDR2 (germline): SGHVS, FNYEAQ. V was cut by 5 bases and J by 2 bases, with 12 bases left in between. CDR3 length: 14 amino acids. CDR3 in amino acids: CASSAGPSNYGYTF. The CDR3 DNA reads TGTGCCAGCAGCGCGGGACCTTCCAACTATGGCTACACCTTC.

The gene calls are TRBV5-6 and TRBJ2-3, with D possibly being TRBD2 (6 bases). Germline values: CDR1 SGHDT, CDR2 YYEEEE. This CDR3 contains 14 residues. V was clipped by 1 base and J by 3 bases, with 9 bases between them. In nucleotides, the CDR3 is TGTGCCAGCAGCTTGCGGGGGATTACAGATACGCAGTATTTT. It yields the protein CASSLRGITDTQYF. The full variable domain, its missing parts supplied by reference TRBV5-6 and TRBJ2-3, is DAGVTQSPTHLIKTRGQQVTLRCSPKSGHDTVSWYQQALGQGPQFIFQYYEEEERQRGNFPDRFSGHQFPNYSSELNVNALLLGDSALYLCASSLRGITDTQYFGPGTRLTVL.